The 26 T cell receptor beta chains given below trace back to one sample, sequenced in a study of blood T cell dynamics during melanoma immunotherapy (dated by TCRdb to the early 2020s). Libraries were built with the immunoSEQ multiplex PCR assay. TCRdb limited this immuneACCESS table to in-frame rearrangements with V and J called. A share of clones is missing; checked studies link under half to unresolved V genes, and the rest is unexplained. Recorded for this sample are 10,000 or so clones; under 90% of them occurred a single time. About a fifth of the sample belongs to the ten largest clones. The time point tag for this specimen amounts to: week 3, after first cycle of checkpoint inhibitor. The sample here was blood, taken from a patient treated with checkpoint blockade. These receptors were obtained from a human donor with melanoma.

This chain connects TRBV7-9 to TRBJ2-2, with 10 nucleotides matching TRBD2. Unmatched junction bases numbered 3, after V lost 9 bases and J lost 5 bases. The CDR3 extends over 13 amino acids. Germline V gene sequence: CDR1 SEHNR, CDR2 FQNEAQ (reference sequence). The CDR3 DNA reads TGTGCCAGGGGACTAGCGAGGACCGGGGAGCTGTTTTTT. Amino acid sequence: CARGLARTGELFF.

This clone was observed a single time. The V and J genes are TRBV9 and TRBJ1-2; a possible D gene is TRBD1 (5 bases). With 0 bases removed from V and 9 bases from J, the gap between germline ends came to 15 bases. Germline loops: CDR1 SGDLS, CDR2 YYNGEE. The CDR3 loop spans 14 amino acids. CDR3 in amino acids: CASSVGARVDSYTF. In nucleotides, the CDR3 is TGTGCCAGCAGCGTAGGGGCCAGGGTGGACAGCTACACCTTC.

The chain recombines TRBV5-6 with TRBJ2-5; either TRBD1 or TRBD2 may supply D (5 bases each). The J call may be faulty, since TRBJ2-7 better matches the DNA end. The CDR3 is 15 residues long. Germline V gene sequence: CDR1 SGHDT, CDR2 YYEEEE. CDR3 region: CASSFTGRVIGEQYF. Here the CDR3 DNA reads TGTGCCAGCAGCTTTACGGGACGTGTAATAGGCGAGCAGTACTTC.

V and J are TRBV5-6 and TRBJ2-5; D is unresolved. The CDR3 loop spans 12 amino acids. V was clipped by 1 base and J by 0 bases, with 1 base between them. The V gene's germline CDR1 is SGHDT and CDR2 YYEEEE. The CDR3 DNA reads as TGTGCCAGCAGCTTGTACCAAGAGACCCAGTACTTC. Protein product: CASSLYQETQYF.

V is TRBV5-1 and J is TRBJ2-7; 9 nucleotides match TRBD2. J gave up 5 bases and V 0 bases, and 6 bases lay outside the gene matches. CDR3 size: 15 residues. Germline V gene data show CDR1 as SGHRS and CDR2 as YFSETQ. The CDR3 spells CASSLGLAGRDEQYF. CDR3 nucleotides: TGCGCCAGCAGCTTGGGGCTAGCGGGAAGAGACGAGCAGTACTTC.

This chain joins TRBV5-4 and TRBJ2-1; D is unresolved. The CDR3 is 11 amino acids. CDR1 and CDR2 (germline): SGHNT, YYREEE (reference sequence). The germline V and J ends were trimmed by 4 bases and 14 bases, with 13 bases remaining between them. CDR3 residues: CASSRSEREFF. CDR3 in DNA: TGTGCCAGCAGCCGGTCGGAAAGGGAGTTCTTC.

This clone was observed a single time. This chain uses TRBV18 with TRBJ2-3; D is undetermined. Trimming removed 2 bases from V and 3 bases from J, with 9 bases in between. CDR3 length: 14 residues. In germline, CDR1 is KGHSH, CDR2 LQKENI. As DNA, the CDR3 is TGTGCCAGCTCACCAGGGCTAGGAACAGATACGCAGTATTTT. Protein: CASSPGLGTDTQYF.

The rearrangement uses TRBV19 and TRBJ2-5; 11 positions match TRBD1. Germline V gene lookup returns CDR1 LNHDA and CDR2 SQIVND (reference sequence). The length of the CDR3 is 14 residues. Trimming removed 5 bases from V and 5 bases from J; junction bases left unmatched: 4. The CDR3 nucleotides are TGTGCCAGTAGTTTGGACAGGGGGCGTGAGACCCAGTACTTC. Amino acids: CASSLDRGRETQYF. Supplemented by reference TRBV19 and TRBJ2-5, the full variable domain reads DGGITQSPKYLFRKEGQNVTLSCEQNLNHDAMYWYRQDPGQGLRLIYYSQIVNDFQKGDIAEGYSVSREKKESFPLTVTSAQKNPTAFYLCASSLDRGRETQYFGPGTRLLVL.

This rearrangement joins TRBV27 to TRBJ2-7; TRBD1 agrees at 8 bases. V shed 6 bases and J 3 bases; nucleotides not matched to a gene: 4. Germline-derived CDR1 and CDR2 are MNHEY and SMNVEV (reference sequence). This CDR3 comprises 13 residues. CDR3 nucleotides: TGTGCCAGCAGGCGGGACAGGCACTACGAGCAGTACTTC. It codes for CASRRDRHYEQYF.

V is TRBV5-6 and J is TRBJ1-2; 9 positions agree with TRBD1. J lost 7 bases, V lost 4 bases, and 2 bases had no gene match. This CDR3 spans 12 amino acids. Germline V gene lookup returns CDR1 SGHDT and CDR2 YYEEEE. The CDR3 DNA sequence: TGTGCCAGCAGCACAGGGGGCTTTGGCTACACCTTC. It codes for CASSTGGFGYTF.

The chain couples TRBV25-1 to TRBJ1-1, with 12 bases that match TRBD1. CDR3 length equals 15 residues. V shed 3 bases and J 7 bases; nucleotides not matched to a gene: 6. Per the germline V gene, CDR1 is MGHDK and CDR2 is SYGVNS. This chain's CDR3 is CASSEGQGADVEAFF. CDR3 coding DNA: TGTGCCAGCAGTGAGGGACAGGGGGCGGATGTTGAAGCTTTCTTT.

The chain combines TRBV7-3 with TRBJ2-1; 10 bases match TRBD2. The CDR3 has 17 amino acids. Looked up from germline, CDR1 is SGHTA and CDR2 is FQGTGA. Trimming removed 5 bases from V and 6 bases from J; junction bases left unmatched: 13. Here the CDR3 reads CASSPRGLAGGLNEQFF. CDR3 in DNA: TGTGCCAGCAGCCCTCGGGGGTTAGCGGGAGGACTCAATGAGCAGTTCTTC.

This clone was counted only a few times. This chain connects TRBV7-9 to TRBJ1-1; TRBD1 aligns across 9 bases. The CDR3 covers 15 residues. Per germline, CDR1 SEHNR and CDR2 FQNEAQ (reference sequence). V gave up 1 base and J gave up 1 base; unmatched junction bases: 1. The CDR3 is CASSLETGGNTEAFF. As DNA, the CDR3 is TGTGCCAGCAGCTTAGAGACAGGGGGGAACACTGAAGCTTTCTTT. The whole variable domain, filled in from reference TRBV7-9 and TRBJ1-1, reads DTGVSQNPRHKITKRGQNVTFRCDPISEHNRLYWYRQTLGQGPEFLTYFQNEAQLEKSRLLSDRFSAERPKGSFSTLEIQRTEQGDSAMYLCASSLETGGNTEAFFGQGTRLTVV.

This sequence joins TRBV6-5 and TRBJ2-1; D is unresolved. The germline V and J ends were trimmed by 0 bases and 0 bases, with 9 bases remaining between them. The CDR3 extends over 16 amino acids. Germline V gene data show CDR1 as MNHEY and CDR2 as SVGAGI. CDR3 DNA sequence: TGTGCCAGCAGTTACTCCGACCCTAGCTCCTACAATGAGCAGTTCTTC. Translation: CASSYSDPSSYNEQFF.

The gene calls are TRBV6-1 and TRBJ1-5, with D possibly matching TRBD1 (6 bases). V lost 6 bases and J 7 bases, leaving 16 bases between the germline ends. Germline CDR1 is MNHNS and CDR2 is SASEGT. This CDR3 has 14 residues. The CDR3 DNA reads as TGTGCCAGCAGCTCCCGGGGGCTAGGCCAGCCCCAGCATTTT. Encoded protein: CASSSRGLGQPQHF.

The chain recombines TRBV5-4 with TRBJ1-2, with 10 bases aligning to TRBD1. Germline V gene sequence: CDR1 SGHNT, CDR2 YYREEE (reference sequence). V was clipped by 5 bases and J by 6 bases; unmatched bases: 7. This CDR3 is built from 14 residues. The CDR3 reads CASSLGQGFNGYTF. The CDR3 nucleotides read TGTGCCAGCAGTCTGGGACAGGGGTTTAATGGCTACACCTTC.

J is TRBJ2-2 and V is TRBV13; weak D call: TRBD2 (6 bases). This CDR3 has 14 residues. Germline CDR1 and CDR2: PRHDT and FYEKMQ (reference sequence). The V and J ends lost 3 bases and 4 bases respectively, with 9 bases between them. CDR3 DNA: TGTGCCAGCAGCTTGAGGGGAGGCACCGGGGAGCTGTTTTTT. It codes for CASSLRGGTGELFF.

This clone has a handful of counts. V usage is TRBV30 and J usage is TRBJ1-5; maybe TRBD1 (6 bases). The CDR3 consists of 13 residues. The V gene's germline CDR1 is GTSNPN and CDR2 SVGIG (reference sequence). V lost 1 base to trimming and J lost 6 bases, with 10 bases between them. The CDR3 coding sequence is TGTGCCTGGAGTGGCGGGACATCTCAGCCCCAGCATTTT. This translates into CAWSGGTSQPQHF.

The rearrangement uses TRBV29-1 and TRBJ2-3; tentatively, D is TRBD1 or TRBD2 (6 bases each). The CDR3 extends over 13 amino acids. Looked up from germline, CDR1 is SQVTM and CDR2 is ANQGSEA. Between the trimmed V and J ends, which lost 4 bases and 3 bases, there was a span of 11 bases. CDR3 loop: CSVVPGATDTQYF. CDR3 coding DNA: TGCAGCGTTGTGCCGGGGGCAACAGATACGCAGTATTTT.

This rearrangement joins TRBV5-6 to TRBJ2-7; TRBD2 is a possible D gene (6 bases). Germline CDR1 and CDR2: SGHDT and YYEEEE. The CDR3 extends over 14 amino acids. V was shortened by 3 bases and J by 1 base, with 11 bases between the two germline ends. The CDR3, as DNA: TGTGCCAGCAGCTCGCGGGGTGGTTCCTACGAGCAGTACGTC. It is translated as CASSSRGGSYEQYV.

The chain combines TRBV30 with TRBJ2-7, with 7 bases aligning to TRBD2. From germline, CDR1 is GTSNPN and CDR2 SVGIG (reference sequence). J gave up 2 bases and V 8 bases, and 6 bases lay outside the gene matches. The CDR3 consists of 12 residues. The CDR3 sequence: CARGEVPYEQYF. CDR3 sequence (DNA): TGTGCCCGGGGGGAGGTCCCCTACGAGCAGTACTTC. The full variable domain, its missing parts supplied by reference TRBV30 and TRBJ2-7, is SQTIHQWPATLVQPVGSPLSLECTVEGTSNPNLYWYRQAAGRGLQLLFYSVGIGQISSEVPQNLSASRPQDRQFILSSKKLLLSDSGFYLCARGEVPYEQYFGPGTRLTVT.

The chain couples TRBV4-1 to TRBJ1-2; D unclear. The germline CDR1 and CDR2 sequences are MGHRA and YSYEKL. Trimming took 4 bases from V and 0 from J, leaving 12 bases between them. This CDR3 has 15 amino acids. DNA for the CDR3: TGCGCCAGCAGCCCATCATCAGCAGCTAACTATGGCTACACCTTC. This encodes CASSPSSAANYGYTF.

This clone was seen a single time. The V call is TRBV9, the J call TRBJ2-3, with 13 bases matching TRBD2. The CDR3 has 16 residues. Trimming removed 3 bases from V and 5 bases from J; junction bases left unmatched: 6. The germline V gene encodes CDR1 SGDLS and CDR2 YYNGEE. The CDR3 DNA reads TGTGCCAGCAGCGGACGGACTAGCGGGGGTGGAGATACGCAGTATTTT. This sequence encodes CASSGRTSGGGDTQYF.

This chain uses TRBV30 with TRBJ1-5; possible D gene TRBD1, 6 bases. The germline CDR1 and CDR2 sequences are GTSNPN and SVGIG (reference sequence). V lost 3 bases to trimming and J lost 1 base, with 19 bases between them. The CDR3 extends over 17 amino acids. The CDR3 loop reads CAWRGGKEARSNQPQHF. CDR3 coding DNA: TGTGCCTGGAGAGGGGGTAAGGAGGCAAGGAGCAATCAGCCCCAGCATTTT.

The chain carries TRBV5-4 and TRBJ1-1; D perhaps matches TRBD1 (5 bases). V lost 0 bases and J 5 bases, leaving 8 bases between the germline ends. The germline gives CDR1 SGHNT, CDR2 YYREEE (reference sequence). This CDR3 has 13 residues. The CDR3 here is CASSLVGVTEAFF. The CDR3, as DNA: TGTGCCAGCAGCTTGGTAGGGGTTACTGAAGCTTTCTTT.

The rearrangement joins TRBV29-1 to TRBJ1-2; TRBD1 might be the D (6 bases). V lost 2 bases and J 4 bases, leaving 11 bases between the germline ends. Germline assignment: CDR1 SQVTM and CDR2 ANQGSEA. The CDR3 totals 13 residues. In DNA form, the CDR3 reads TGCAGCGTTGAAAGGAGCAGGGGCTATGGCTACACCTTC. Its translation is CSVERSRGYGYTF. Combining the CDR3 with reference TRBV29-1 and TRBJ1-2 gives the whole variable domain SAVISQKPSRDICQRGTSLTIQCQVDSQVTMMFWYRQQPGQSLTLIATANQGSEATYESGFVIDKFPISRPNLTFSTLTVSNMSPEDSSIYLCSVERSRGYGYTFGSGTRLTVV.